The 28 T cell receptor beta chains reported below all come from one sample, sequenced in a study of blood T cell repertoires in COVID-19. TCRdb keeps only in-frame clones here, not all; method: immunoSEQ multiplex PCR. The sample comprises 200,000 to 250,000 clones, 80% to 90% of which are singletons, and roughly 1.4% rests with the top ten. Sequences were obtained from peripheral blood. The receptors were gathered from a man at least 80 years old with acute or convalescent COVID-19.

The chain couples TRBV12-3 or TRBV12-4 to TRBJ2-5; no reliable D call. The length of the CDR3 is 12 residues. V was pared by 2 bases and J by 2 bases, with 3 bases between. CDR3 region: CASSLTQETQYF. The CDR3 nucleotides are TGTGCCAGCAGTTTAACTCAAGAGACCCAGTACTTC.

This chain links TRBV7-6 with TRBJ1-5; D gene unclear. Germline CDR1 and CDR2: SGHVS and FNYEAQ. This CDR3 is 13 amino acids long. The ends were cut back, 3 bases at V and 7 bases at J, with 10 bases in the middle. The CDR3 DNA reads TGTGCCAGCAGCTTGAGGACGGGACAGCCCCAGCATTTT. It yields the protein CASSLRTGQPQHF.

V gene TRBV7-9 combines with J gene TRBJ2-1; 11 nucleotides agree with TRBD2. The CDR3 is 15 amino acids. Germline V lookup: CDR1 SEHNR, CDR2 FQNEAQ (reference sequence). Trimming removed 5 bases from V and 4 bases from J; junction bases left unmatched: 4. The CDR3 here is CASSQGLAVYNEQFF. In nucleotides, the CDR3 is TGTGCCAGCAGCCAGGGACTAGCGGTTTACAATGAGCAGTTCTTC.

The CDR3 nucleotides read TGTGCCAGCTCTGGGACAGGGGACACTGAAGCTTTCTTT. Its translation is CASSGTGDTEAFF. The chain carries TRBV18 and TRBJ1-1; 10 bases fit TRBD1. This CDR3 is built from 13 residues. J lost 3 bases, V lost 6 bases, and 1 base had no gene match. Germline CDR1 and CDR2: KGHSH and LQKENI.

This chain joins TRBV5-6 and TRBJ2-7; tentatively, D is TRBD1 (6 bases). V lost 4 bases to trimming and J lost 3 bases, with 11 bases between them. The CDR3 consists of 13 residues. The germline V gene has CDR1 SGHDT and CDR2 YYEEEE. Here the CDR3 DNA reads TGTGCCAGCAGCAGGGCAGGGGTCTACGAGCAGTACTTC. Translated: CASSRAGVYEQYF.

The rearrangement links TRBV18 to TRBJ1-1; 7 bases are shared with TRBD1. The J segment lost 6 bases and the V segment lost 3 bases, leaving 10 bases of the junction unmatched. The CDR3 has 15 amino acids. The germline CDR1 and CDR2 sequences are KGHSH and LQKENI. The CDR3 loop reads CASSPSQGDLSEAFF. The CDR3 region has the DNA TGTGCCAGCTCACCTTCCCAGGGGGATCTCTCTGAAGCTTTCTTT.

This chain uses TRBV28 with TRBJ1-3; 10 bases line up with TRBD1. Germline V gene sequence: CDR1 MDHEN, CDR2 SYDVKM. The CDR3 is 14 amino acids. J was trimmed by 5 bases and V by 5 bases; bases with no gene match: 3. CDR3 DNA sequence: TGTGCCAGCAGTAGACAGGGGGCGAGAAACACCATATATTTT. It translates to CASSRQGARNTIYF.

V and J are TRBV29-1 and TRBJ1-1; TRBD1 matches at 8 bases. The CDR3 loop spans 12 amino acids. With 7 bases clipped from V and 5 bases from J, the junction kept 6 bases outside the gene matches. CDR1 SQVTM and CDR2 ANQGSEA come from the germline V gene. The CDR3: CSGGQVGTEAFF. The DNA of the CDR3 is TGCAGCGGGGGACAGGTCGGGACTGAAGCTTTCTTT.

Here the CDR3 reads CASSEQGDLFYEQYF. The CDR3 DNA is TGTGCCAGTAGCGAACAGGGAGATCTATTTTACGAGCAGTACTTC. This chain links TRBV19 with TRBJ2-7; D perhaps matches TRBD1 (6 bases). V shed 6 bases and J shed 4 bases, with 19 bases lying between them. Germline V CDR1 and CDR2: LNHDA, SQIVND (reference sequence). This CDR3 is built from 15 residues.

The chain has TRBV19 and TRBJ1-1, with D tentatively TRBD1 (6 bases). The CDR3 sequence is 14 residues long. Germline values: CDR1 LNHDA, CDR2 SQIVND (reference sequence). With 6 bases removed from V and 4 bases from J, the gap between germline ends came to 15 bases. The CDR3 bases are TGTGCCAGTAGGCCCAGTCAGGGGAGCACTGAAGCTTTCTTT. Its translation: CASRPSQGSTEAFF.

This chain uses TRBV19 with TRBJ2-1; tentatively, D is TRBD2 (6 bases). The CDR3 has 15 residues. With 3 bases removed from V and 4 bases from J, the gap between germline ends came to 13 bases. Germline V CDR1 and CDR2: LNHDA, SQIVND (reference sequence). This CDR3 reads CASSIGLALYNEQFF. The CDR3 DNA reads TGTGCCAGTAGTATTGGGCTAGCGCTTTACAATGAGCAGTTCTTC. Looking up the rest from reference TRBV19 and TRBJ2-1 gives the full variable domain: DGGITQSPKYLFRKEGQNVTLSCEQNLNHDAMYWYRQDPGQGLRLIYYSQIVNDFQKGDIAEGYSVSREKKESFPLTVTSAQKNPTAFYLCASSIGLALYNEQFFGPGTRLTVL.

This clone was seen just once. The genes are TRBV2 and TRBJ1-6, with no clear D. The CDR3 spans 14 residues. Trimming pared 3 bases from V and 7 bases from J, leaving 10 bases between. Germline-derived CDR1 and CDR2 are SNHLY and FYNNEI. The CDR3 loop reads CASSDRQDNSPLHF. CDR3 DNA sequence: TGTGCCAGCAGTGACAGACAAGACAATTCACCCCTCCACTTT.

The chain uses TRBV19 and TRBJ2-3; 7 positions agree with TRBD2. This CDR3 spans 13 amino acids. V dropped 4 bases and J dropped 3; count of bases not matched to a gene: 1. Germline assignment: CDR1 LNHDA and CDR2 SQIVND (reference sequence). The CDR3, as DNA: TGTGCCAGTAGTAGCGGGGGAACAGATACGCAGTATTTT. This translates into CASSSGGTDTQYF.

J is TRBJ2-2 and V is TRBV27; TRBD2 matches at 14 bases. After removal of 3 bases from V and 7 bases from J, the junction contained 10 bases not matched to a gene. Germline-derived CDR1 and CDR2 are MNHEY and SMNVEV (reference sequence). The CDR3 is made up of 18 amino acids. As DNA, the CDR3 is TGTGCCAGCAGTTTCTGGGGACTAGCGGGAGTATCAATCGGGGAGCTGTTTTTT. Its protein is CASSFWGLAGVSIGELFF.

V is TRBV7-9 and J is TRBJ1-1; D gene ambiguous. Germline V gene lookup returns CDR1 SEHNR and CDR2 FQNEAQ (reference sequence). The ends were cut back, 0 bases at V and 4 bases at J, with 6 bases in the middle. The CDR3 covers 13 residues. CDR3 DNA: TGTGCCAGCAGCTTAGCGTTTAGCACTGAAGCTTTCTTT. This translates into CASSLAFSTEAFF.

This chain uses TRBV9 with TRBJ2-1; D is unclear. Trimming pared 3 bases from V and 3 bases from J, leaving 13 bases between. The CDR3 is 15 residues long. Germline V lookup: CDR1 SGDLS, CDR2 YYNGEE. The CDR3, as DNA: TGTGCCAGCAGCGCCAGGTTTTATAGCTACAATGAGCAGTTCTTC. This encodes CASSARFYSYNEQFF.

This clone was counted a few times. The V call is TRBV18, the J call TRBJ1-1, with D unclear. The V gene lost 4 bases and the J gene lost 3 bases, with 9 bases spanning the gap. The CDR3 covers 13 residues. The germline gives CDR1 KGHSH, CDR2 LQKENI. CDR3 nucleotide sequence: TGTGCCAGCTCACAGAGCAGCGACACTGAAGCTTTCTTT. Translated: CASSQSSDTEAFF.

The chain is built from TRBV6-6 and TRBJ1-2; D gene uncertain. Germline-derived CDR1 and CDR2 are MNHNY and SVGAGI (reference sequence). This CDR3 region has 13 residues. Trimming cost V 8 bases and J 0 bases, with 10 bases left between them. The CDR3 bases are TGTGCCAGCGGTGCAACAGCTAACTATGGCTACACCTTC. Its translation: CASGATANYGYTF.

The J gene is TRBJ2-5, the V gene TRBV6-2 or TRBV6-3; D call uncertain. CDR1 and CDR2 from the germline V gene are MNHEY and SVGEGT. The CDR3 is 13 amino acids. V was trimmed by 6 bases and J by 4 bases, leaving 12 bases between them. The CDR3 region is CASSSPPLETQYF. The CDR3 region has the DNA TGTGCCAGCAGCTCTCCTCCTTTAGAGACCCAGTACTTC.

This clone turned up a few times. The chain uses TRBV7-2 and TRBJ2-7; 8 nucleotides line up with TRBD2. Germline V gene sequence: CDR1 SGHTA, CDR2 FQGNSA. Losses at the gene ends were 0 bases for V and 3 bases for J; bases not matched to a gene: 10. The CDR3 is made up of 17 amino acids. The CDR3 is CASSLAPSGSGYYEQYF. In DNA, the CDR3 is TGTGCCAGCAGCTTAGCGCCTAGCGGGTCGGGGTACTACGAGCAGTACTTC. Supplemented by reference TRBV7-2 and TRBJ2-7, the full variable domain reads GAGVSQSPSNKVTEKGKDVELRCDPISGHTALYWYRQSLGQGLEFLIYFQGNSAPDKSGLPSDRFSAERTGGSVSTLTIQRTQQEDSAVYLCASSLAPSGSGYYEQYFGPGTRLTVT.

The V and J genes are TRBV7-8 and TRBJ2-1; 8 bases map to TRBD2. The CDR3 is 15 amino acids. V gave up 5 bases and J gave up 7 bases; unmatched junction bases: 10. CDR1 and CDR2 (germline): SGHVS, FQNEAQ. The CDR3 DNA follows: TGTGCCAGCAGCCTCCCGGGACTAGTCGGGAATGAGCAGTTCTTC. This encodes CASSLPGLVGNEQFF.

The chain has TRBV18 and TRBJ2-1; maybe TRBD2 (7 bases). V was clipped by 0 bases and J by 6 bases, with 18 bases between them. This CDR3 comprises 17 residues. Germline lookup yields CDR1 KGHSH and CDR2 LQKENI. The CDR3 DNA follows: TGTGCCAGCTCACCACCGGGGGGGGGCTCGGGAGTCAATGAGCAGTTCTTC. This gives the protein CASSPPGGGSGVNEQFF. The full variable domain, its missing parts supplied by reference TRBV18 and TRBJ2-1, is NAGVMQNPRHLVRRRGQEARLRCSPMKGHSHVYWYRQLPEEGLKFMVYLQKENIIDESGMPKERFSAEFPKEGPSILRIQQVVRGDSAAYFCASSPPGGGSGVNEQFFGPGTRLTVL.

The genes are TRBV19 and TRBJ2-2; 11 bases line up with TRBD1. With 3 bases clipped from V and 7 bases from J, the junction kept 7 bases outside the gene matches. CDR3 length equals 16 residues. From germline, CDR1 is LNHDA and CDR2 SQIVND (reference sequence). CDR3 bases: TGTGCCAGTAGTATCCCTGGACAGGGGGCGAACGGGGAGCTGTTTTTT. This translates into CASSIPGQGANGELFF.

The chain is built from TRBV7-2 and TRBJ2-4; D gene uncertain. The CDR3 runs 14 residues. V lost 1 base and J lost 9, with 13 bases in between. Per germline, CDR1 SGHTA and CDR2 FQGNSA. The CDR3 protein is CASSLDFPPGIQYF. CDR3 coding DNA: TGTGCCAGCAGCTTAGATTTTCCGCCGGGCATTCAGTACTTC.

The V call is TRBV2, the J call TRBJ2-5; TRBD2 might be the D (5 bases). V was shortened by 2 bases and J by 4 bases, with 14 bases between the two germline ends. CDR1 is SNHLY, CDR2 FYNNEI, per germline. CDR3 size: 15 residues. The DNA of the CDR3 is TGTGCCAGCAGTGAATGGGGAGTTGGGGTAGAGACCCAGTACTTC. It translates to CASSEWGVGVETQYF.

The chain links TRBV6-5 to TRBJ1-6; TRBD1 matches at 7 bases. The CDR3 loop spans 14 amino acids. J lost 4 bases, V lost 10 bases, and 7 bases had no gene match. Germline values: CDR1 MNHEY, CDR2 SVGAGI. CDR3 sequence (DNA): TGTGCCATTCCGCCGACAGGGTATAATTCACCCCTCCACTTT. Translating it yields CAIPPTGYNSPLHF.

This clone was counted only a few times. This chain connects TRBV7-2 to TRBJ1-4; D is unresolved. Germline loops: CDR1 SGHTA, CDR2 FQGNSA. Between the trimmed V and J ends, which lost 5 bases and 7 bases, there was a span of 14 bases. This CDR3 contains 14 residues. The CDR3 region has the DNA TGTGCCAGCAGCCCCGCTCCGAGGGCTGAAAAACTGTTTTTT. Amino acid sequence: CASSPAPRAEKLFF.

The chain carries TRBV28 and TRBJ1-5, with 8 bases fitting TRBD1. CDR1 is MDHEN and CDR2 is SYDVKM in the germline V gene. The CDR3 has 15 amino acids. The ends lost 5 bases at V and 6 bases at J; junction bases unmatched: 9. The CDR3 sequence is CASSVSQGALQPQHF. In nucleotides, the CDR3 is TGTGCCAGCAGTGTTAGTCAGGGGGCGCTTCAGCCCCAGCATTTT.